The 17 T cell receptor beta chains below were found in one sample sequenced in a study of tumor and adjacent non-tumor tissue in lung cancer. This sample's RNA came from whole unsorted tissue. More than 3 cm separated this lung sample from the edge of the tumor. A modified ARM-PCR protocol with three rounds of nested PCR amplified TCRbeta. Via MiXCR, TCRdb re-called the multiplex PCR reads, giving one row per CDR3 protein. The table lists some 95,000 distinct CDR3 sequences, 80% of them singletons. The sequenced sample was distant non-tumor lung tissue. These receptors were taken from a man aged 60 to 75 with small cell lung cancer.

In its sample, this clonotype was seen once. The gene calls are TRBV20-1 and TRBJ1-2; a possible D gene is TRBD1 (5 bases). The length of the CDR3 is 13 residues. Germline loops: CDR1 DFQATT, CDR2 SNEGSKA (reference sequence). The CDR3 nucleotides are TGCGGTGGTAGCGCACAGGCGGTTTATGGCTACACCTTC. Its translation: CGGSAQAVYGYTF.

As to this clonotype: At one end the junction does not follow the germline gene, possibly because of a read error. The chain links TRBV7-8 to TRBJ1-6, with a tentative D call TRBD1 (6 bases). Germline-derived CDR1 and CDR2 are SGHVS and FQNEAQ. This CDR3 region has 15 residues. The CDR3 sequence: CTSSYSVGAGSPLHF. The DNA for the CDR3 is TGTACCAGCAGCTACTCGGTGGGGGCCGGATCACCCCTCCACTTT.

This clonotype is categorized as large. The DNA of the CDR3 is TGTGCCAGCAGCTTAACATCAGATACGCAGTATTTT. Translating gives CASSLTSDTQYF. The chain uses TRBV11-2 and TRBJ2-3; D remains unclear. The V end was cut by 2 bases, the J end by 4 bases, with 4 bases between. Germline values: CDR1 SGHAT, CDR2 FQNNGV. CDR3 size: 12 residues. Complete variable domain (other parts from reference TRBV11-2 and TRBJ2-3): EAGVAQSPRYKIIEKRQSVAFWCNPISGHATLYWYQQILGQGPKLLIQFQNNGVVDDSQLPKDRFSAERLKGVDSTLKIQPAKLEDSAVYLCASSLTSDTQYFGPGTRLTVL.

As regards this clonotype: A read error is likely, as this CDR3 ends without the conserved phenylalanine or tryptophan. The gene calls are TRBV11-2 and TRBJ2-1; perhaps TRBD1 as D (6 bases). The germline V gene encodes CDR1 SGHAT and CDR2 FQNNGV. The CDR3 contains 15 residues. The CDR3 nucleotides are TGCGCCAGCAGCTTAGGAGGACAGAGTCGGAATGAGCAGTTCCTC. This sequence encodes CASSLGGQSRNEQFL.

A word on this clonotype: A much larger clonotype is one base distant, so this may be a read error. The rearrangement joins TRBV5-1 to TRBJ2-4; the D is unclear. The CDR3 spans 13 residues. V shed 4 bases and J shed 15 bases, with 20 bases lying between them. The germline V gene encodes CDR1 SGHRS and CDR2 YFSETQ. In DNA, the CDR3 is TGCGCCAGCAGCGTGGAGAGTAGCAGGAGTCCGTACTTC. Translation gives CASSVESSRSPYF. Using reference TRBV5-1 and TRBJ2-4 for the parts outside the CDR3, the full variable domain is KAGVTQTPRYLIKTRGQQVTLSCSPISGHRSVSWYQQTPGQGLQFLFEYFSETQRNKGNFPGRFSGRQFSNSRSEMNVSTLELGDSALYLCASSVESSRSPYFGAGTRLSVL.

A note on this clonotype: An end of the junction does not agree with germline; a read error may underlie this. The CDR3 sequence: CASSQEGGVGYEQCF. In DNA, the CDR3 is TGCGCCAGCAGCCAAGAAGGAGGAGTTGGGTACGAGCAGTGCTTC. The chain couples TRBV4-1 to TRBJ2-7, with D perhaps matching TRBD2 (5 bases). The length of the CDR3 is 15 residues. Germline V lookup: CDR1 MGHRA, CDR2 YSYEKL.

A word on this clonotype: One base away lies a much larger clone, so this may be a sequencing read error. Here the CDR3 DNA reads TGCAGTGCTAGAGGAGGAGGGGGGCACACTGAAGGTTTCTTT. It yields the protein CSARGGGGHTEGFF. V is TRBV20-1 and J is TRBJ1-1, with a tentative D call TRBD1 (6 bases). This CDR3 spans 14 amino acids. The V gene's germline CDR1 is DFQATT and CDR2 SNEGSKA (reference sequence).

In its sample, this clonotype was seen a few times. Without the conserved terminal phenylalanine or tryptophan, this CDR3 likely stems from a read error. This chain links TRBV24-1 with TRBJ2-1; D is possibly TRBD1 or TRBD2 (5 bases each). Trimming shortened V by 3 bases and J by 8 bases, and 16 bases separated the two germline ends. Germline loops: CDR1 KGHDR, CDR2 SFDVKD. This CDR3 is built from 15 residues. CDR3 bases: TGTGCCACCAGTGATCATTTAGCGAAAGGGGATGAGCAGTTCGTC. Protein product: CATSDHLAKGDEQFV.

On this clonotype: The conserved phenylalanine or tryptophan normally closing the CDR3 is absent here, so this likely arose from a read error. This chain connects TRBV11-2 to TRBJ2-1; the D is unclear. Germline CDR1 is SGHAT and CDR2 is FQNNGV. CDR3 length: 17 amino acids. CDR3 protein: CASSLVAAQSSYNEQFS. In nucleotides, the CDR3 is TGCGCCAGCAGCTTAGTGGCAGCCCAGAGCTCCTACAATGAGCAGTTCTCC.

A note on this clonotype: The junction shows a germline mismatch at one end, possibly a read error. V gene TRBV11-2 combines with J gene TRBJ1-1; D gene unclear. CDR1 is SGHAT and CDR2 is FQNNGV in the germline V gene. This CDR3 comprises 14 residues. The CDR3 protein is CTSSVPPHSTETFF. CDR3 coding DNA: TGTACCAGCAGCGTCCCCCCCCACAGCACTGAAACCTTCTTT.

Of note for this clonotype: At one of its ends the junction is not consistent with the germline gene, which may arise from a read error. The rearrangement uses TRBV11-2 and TRBJ1-5; a possible D gene is TRBD1 (5 bases). The germline V gene encodes CDR1 SGHAT and CDR2 FQNNGV. This CDR3 is 15 amino acids long. As DNA, the CDR3 is TGTGGCAGCAGCCTGAGGGACGGCCCTAGACGGCCCCAGCATTTC. It specifies CGSSLRDGPRRPQHF.

The J gene is TRBJ2-7, the V gene TRBV6-5; D not certain. The V end was cut by 2 bases, the J end by 2 bases, with 34 bases between. CDR1 and CDR2 (germline): MNHEY, SVGAGI. This CDR3 is built from 22 residues. The CDR3 nucleotides read TGTGCCAGCAGTTACCCCCAAACTCCCCCCTCTCAAAGGGATATCAGCCCCTACGAGCAGTACGTC. Protein sequence: CASSYPQTPPSQRDISPYEQYV.

In the case of this clonotype: Mismatch with germline at one junction end may stem from a read error. The rearrangement joins TRBV4-2 to TRBJ2-3; possibly TRBD1 or TRBD2 for D (7 bases each). The CDR3 is made up of 17 amino acids. In germline, CDR1 is LGHNA, CDR2 YNFKEQ. The CDR3 region has the DNA TGTGCCAGCAGCGCGGACTCAAGCGGGGAGGGGACAGATATGCAGTATTTT. Protein product: CASSADSSGEGTDMQYF.

This chain connects TRBV12-3 or TRBV12-4 to TRBJ2-2; 8 positions match TRBD1. The length of the CDR3 is 14 residues. V was clipped by 5 bases and J by 15 bases; unmatched bases: 14. CDR3 region: CASSRQGFGVVLFF. In nucleotides, the CDR3 is TGTGCCAGCAGTAGACAGGGGTTCGGAGTGGTGTTGTTTTTT.

In this sample, this clonotype turned up once. One end of the junction fails to match germline, which may point to a read error. The rearrangement joins TRBV29-1 to TRBJ1-1; 7 bases fit TRBD1. The CDR3 spans 14 residues. Germline CDR1 reads SQVTM; CDR2 reads ANQGSEA. CDR3 in amino acids: CSARGGARRTEALF. Written as DNA, the CDR3 is TGCAGCGCCAGGGGGGGGGCGAGAAGGACTGAAGCTCTCTTT. Looking up the rest from reference TRBV29-1 and TRBJ1-1 gives the full variable domain: SAVISQKPSRDICQRGTSLTIQCQVDSQVTMMFWYRQQPGQSLTLIATANQGSEATYESGFVIDKFPISRPNLTFSTLTVSNMSPEDSSIYLCSARGGARRTEALFGQGTRLTVV.

The chain is built from TRBV12-3 or TRBV12-4 and TRBJ2-2; TRBD2 matches 8 bases. The CDR3 loop spans 16 amino acids. The J segment lost 6 bases and the V segment lost 7 bases, leaving 13 bases of the junction unmatched. CDR3 coding DNA: TGTGCCAGCAACCTCCGGGGGGGAGGGCCCCCCGGGGAGCTGTTTTTT. Translation gives CASNLRGGGPPGELFF.

Notes on this clonotype: Being one base from a much bigger clone, this may be a read error. This sequence joins TRBV5-4 and TRBJ2-3, with 7 nucleotides matching TRBD2. The germline CDR1 and CDR2 sequences are SGHNT and YYREEE (reference sequence). This CDR3 has 16 residues. CDR3 in DNA: TGTGCCAGCAGCTTGGGGGGAGCGGGAAGCACAGGTACGCCGTATTTT. Its protein is CASSLGGAGSTGTPYF.